The clone carrying this T cell receptor beta chain has at least ten counts. Its cognate antigen is unknown. The data are from a study of identical twins. The study, taken as a whole, reports: Monozygotic twins shared more out-of-frame TCR alpha than recombination models predicted.

MiXCR, run by TCRdb on the 5' RACE reads, gives a single entry per CDR3 protein. The data hold more than 600,000 distinct CDR3 sequences, with approximately 18% observed a single time. This sample also belongs to another study, concerning T cells expressing NK-cell markers. That study adds: It was from sorted CD3+CD56+NKG2C+, CD3+CD56+NKG2C- and CD3+CD56-NKG2C+ T cells that TCR beta repertoires came. Among eight sequenced donors, seven carried HCMV seropositivity while one was seronegative. Leadership of the CD3+CD56-NKG2C+ fraction also belonged to these clonotypes in several donors.

The clonotype comes from a woman under 30 in good health. The sample taken for sequencing was PBMCs.

DNA of the CDR3: TGCAGCGTTGAGGGGACTCATGATAGCTCCTACGAGCAGTACTTC. Its translation is CSVEGTHDSSYEQYF. The V gene is TRBV29-1, the J gene TRBJ2-7; a possible D gene is TRBD2 (6 bases). CDR1 is SQVTM, CDR2 ANQGSEA, per germline. V lost 3 bases to trimming and J lost 0 bases, with 15 bases between them. The CDR3 covers 15 residues.